This entry lists 26 T cell receptor beta chains sequenced from one sample in a study of T cell responses to AZD1222 COVID-19 vaccine. Method: immunoSEQ multiplex PCR; TCRdb's copy keeps in-frame clones and lacks some. The profile shows roughly 55,000 clones, 87% of them singletons. Material: peripheral blood, obtained on day 0 of AZD1222 vaccination. All receptors come from an adult in good health.

The rearrangement uses TRBV18 and TRBJ2-2; 9 nucleotides align to TRBD1. The CDR3 spans 16 residues. CDR1 and CDR2 from the germline V gene are KGHSH and LQKENI. V gave up 7 bases and J gave up 3 bases; unmatched junction bases: 9. CDR3 nucleotides: TGTGCCAGCTTTTCCGGGACAGGGATGGACACCGGGGAGCTGTTTTTT. Translated, it gives CASFSGTGMDTGELFF.

The genes are TRBV5-1 and TRBJ1-1, with unresolved D. The length of the CDR3 is 14 residues. Germline CDR1 is SGHRS and CDR2 is YFSETQ. Trimming removed 3 bases at V and 1 base at J, with 10 bases between. DNA for the CDR3: TGCGCCAGCAGCTCCCCCGGGCGGAACACTGAAGCTTTCTTT. This encodes CASSSPGRNTEAFF. The full variable domain, with the rest looked up from reference TRBV5-1 and TRBJ1-1, is KAGVTQTPRYLIKTRGQQVTLSCSPISGHRSVSWYQQTPGQGLQFLFEYFSETQRNKGNFPGRFSGRQFSNSRSEMNVSTLELGDSALYLCASSSPGRNTEAFFGQGTRLTVV.

The rearrangement joins TRBV5-1 to TRBJ2-3; no clear D. Germline lookup yields CDR1 SGHRS and CDR2 YFSETQ. V dropped 3 bases and J dropped 2 bases, with 13 bases sitting between them. The CDR3 totals 15 residues. CDR3 sequence: CASSSATGHTDTQYF. For the CDR3, the DNA is TGCGCCAGCAGCTCTGCCACTGGGCACACAGATACGCAGTATTTT.

This sequence joins TRBV7-9 and TRBJ1-3, with unresolved D. The V and J ends lost 0 bases and 4 bases respectively, with 13 bases between them. This CDR3 has 16 residues. Looked up from germline, CDR1 is SEHNR and CDR2 is FQNEAQ (reference sequence). The CDR3 DNA sequence: TGTGCCAGCAGCTTAGCAAGAGGGTCCGCGGGAAACACCATATATTTT. It yields the protein CASSLARGSAGNTIYF.

This clone was seen only once. CDR3 sequence: CASSQGGDEQYF. The CDR3 region has the DNA TGTGCCAGCAGCCAAGGAGGGGACGAGCAGTACTTC. The chain couples TRBV3-1 (or the pseudogene TRBV3-2) to TRBJ2-7, with D possibly being TRBD1 or TRBD2 (5 bases each). The CDR3 extends over 12 amino acids. The ends were cut back, 1 base at V and 5 bases at J, with 6 bases in the middle. Germline CDR1 and CDR2: LGHDT and YNNKEL (reference sequence).

The chain has TRBV2 and TRBJ2-7; no clear D. Trimming cost V 0 bases and J 0 bases, with 12 bases left between them. Per germline, CDR1 SNHLY and CDR2 FYNNEI. This CDR3 has 16 amino acids. The CDR3 DNA is TGTGCCAGCAGTGAAGCGCCCGGGTTAAGCTCCTACGAGCAGTACTTC. It translates to CASSEAPGLSSYEQYF.

The chain uses TRBV5-5 and TRBJ1-1, with D tentatively TRBD1 (6 bases). With 0 bases removed from V and 4 bases from J, the gap between germline ends came to 16 bases. This CDR3 contains 16 residues. Looked up from germline, CDR1 is SGHKS and CDR2 is YYEKEE (reference sequence). Written as DNA, the CDR3 is TGTGCCAGCAGCTTGGAACAGGGTCGGATTTCCACTGAAGCTTTCTTT. It is translated as CASSLEQGRISTEAFF. Based on the CDR3 plus reference TRBV5-5 and TRBJ1-1, the full variable domain is DAGVTQSPTHLIKTRGQQVTLRCSPISGHKSVSWYQQVLGQGPQFIFQYYEKEERGRGNFPDRFSARQFPNYSSELNVNALLLGDSALYLCASSLEQGRISTEAFFGQGTRLTVV.

This chain uses TRBV5-1 with TRBJ2-1; 13 nucleotides match TRBD2. J gave up 0 bases and V 5 bases, and 5 bases lay outside the gene matches. Germline loops: CDR1 SGHRS, CDR2 YFSETQ. This CDR3 has 17 residues. CDR3 sequence: CASSSTSGGFSYNEQFF. The CDR3 coding sequence is TGCGCCAGCAGTTCGACTAGCGGGGGGTTCTCCTACAATGAGCAGTTCTTC.

V and J are TRBV7-7 and TRBJ2-7; tentatively, D is TRBD1 or TRBD2 (7 bases each). Trimming shortened V by 5 bases and J by 6 bases, and 26 bases separated the two germline ends. CDR1 and CDR2 (germline): SSHAT, FNYEAQ (reference sequence). This CDR3 spans 17 amino acids. In DNA form, the CDR3 reads TGTGCCAGCAGCCATCGGGACAGATTACGGCGCGGGGGCGAGCAGTACTTC. Its translation is CASSHRDRLRRGGEQYF.

The chain couples TRBV12-3 or TRBV12-4 to TRBJ1-6; TRBD1 might be the D (5 bases). This CDR3 contains 12 residues. The ends were cut back, 5 bases at V and 9 bases at J, with 8 bases in the middle. The CDR3 DNA is TGTGCCAGCAGTGAGGGGAGTTCACCCCTCCACTTT. Translated, it gives CASSEGSSPLHF.

J is TRBJ2-1 and V is TRBV29-1; TRBD2 matches at 7 bases. The CDR3 runs 14 residues. Per germline, CDR1 SQVTM and CDR2 ANQGSEA. Trimming removed 4 bases from V and 8 bases from J; junction bases left unmatched: 11. The CDR3 nucleotides read TGCAGCGTTGTCGTGCGGGGGAGGGTCGATGAGCAGTTCTTC. It specifies CSVVVRGRVDEQFF.

This clone appeared a few times. The chain has TRBV7-2 and TRBJ1-5; weak D call: TRBD1 (5 bases). The germline CDR1 and CDR2 sequences are SGHTA and FQGNSA. The V end was cut by 5 bases, the J end by 7 bases, with 15 bases between. The CDR3 is 14 residues long. The DNA of the CDR3 is TGTGCCAGCAGCCCCGACAGATGGGGGCAGCCCCAGCATTTT. It specifies CASSPDRWGQPQHF.

The chain links TRBV5-1 to TRBJ2-5; D uncertain. The CDR3 extends over 15 amino acids. V was pared by 0 bases and J by 2 bases, with 11 bases between. Germline lookup yields CDR1 SGHRS and CDR2 YFSETQ. The CDR3 bases are TGCGCCAGCAGCTTGGAGGTCGGACCACAAGAGACCCAGTACTTC. Translation: CASSLEVGPQETQYF.

The chain joins TRBV20-1 to TRBJ1-5; no firm D call. The CDR3 totals 14 residues. V was clipped by 3 bases and J by 5 bases, with 14 bases between them. Germline loops: CDR1 DFQATT, CDR2 SNEGSKA (reference sequence). In nucleotides, the CDR3 is TGCAGTGCTAGTGCCCAGGCCCCCGATCAGCCCCAGCATTTT. Its translation: CSASAQAPDQPQHF.

This sequence joins TRBV6-5 and TRBJ1-1; D call uncertain. Trimming removed 5 bases at V and 4 bases at J, with 11 bases between. Germline assignment: CDR1 MNHEY and CDR2 SVGAGI. The CDR3 has 13 residues. The CDR3 region has the DNA TGTGCCAGCAGTCCTAGAGGGATCACTGAAGCTTTCTTT. Translated, it gives CASSPRGITEAFF.

The V gene is TRBV7-9, the J gene TRBJ2-2, with D unclear. The CDR3 runs to 12 residues. The V gene lost 2 bases and the J gene lost 2 bases, with 0 bases spanning the gap. Germline values: CDR1 SEHNR, CDR2 FQNEAQ (reference sequence). The DNA for the CDR3 is TGTGCCAGCAGCTTAAACACCGGGGAGCTGTTTTTT. It translates to CASSLNTGELFF. The entire variable domain, with the rest obtained from reference TRBV7-9 and TRBJ2-2, is as follows: DTGVSQNPRHKITKRGQNVTFRCDPISEHNRLYWYRQTLGQGPEFLTYFQNEAQLEKSRLLSDRFSAERPKGSFSTLEIQRTEQGDSAMYLCASSLNTGELFFGEGSRLTVL.

V usage is TRBV19 and J usage is TRBJ1-5, with D hard to call. In germline, CDR1 is LNHDA, CDR2 SQIVND (reference sequence). This CDR3 has 18 residues. The germline V and J ends were trimmed by 7 bases and 2 bases, with 24 bases remaining between them. CDR3 region: CASTRSSNTGSGNQPQHF. Here the CDR3 DNA reads TGTGCCAGTACTCGTTCCAGCAACACGGGGAGCGGCAATCAGCCCCAGCATTTT.

The rearrangement links TRBV19 to TRBJ2-3; D gene ambiguous. The CDR3 is 11 amino acids. Trimming took off 5 bases at V and 12 bases at J, with 12 bases between the two ends. Germline values: CDR1 LNHDA, CDR2 SQIVND (reference sequence). CDR3 sequence: CASSVAGSQYF. CDR3 in DNA: TGTGCCAGTAGTGTAGCCGGCTCCCAGTATTTT.

The chain joins TRBV6-1 to TRBJ1-6; possible D gene TRBD1, 5 bases. Germline assignment: CDR1 MNHNS and CDR2 SASEGT. V lost 3 bases to trimming and J lost 6 bases, with 12 bases between them. The length of the CDR3 is 15 residues. CDR3 DNA sequence: TGTGCCAGCAGTGATGGTCCAGGGATTAATTCACCCCTCCACTTT. It is translated as CASSDGPGINSPLHF.

The chain uses TRBV7-2 and TRBJ2-6; D is perhaps TRBD1 (6 bases). The CDR3 consists of 16 residues. Germline assignment: CDR1 SGHTA and CDR2 FQGNSA. V gave up 5 bases and J gave up 0 bases, with 11 bases separating them. The CDR3 DNA is TGTGCCAGCAGCGTGGACAGCAGCTCTGGGGCCAACGTCCTGACTTTC. Protein product: CASSVDSSSGANVLTF.

The rearrangement uses TRBV28 and TRBJ2-3; possibly TRBD1 or TRBD2 for D (5 bases each). The CDR3 is 15 amino acids. V lost 7 bases to trimming and J lost 5 bases, with 19 bases between them. Germline V gene data show CDR1 as MDHEN and CDR2 as SYDVKM. The CDR3 is CASTPSSGAGDTQYF. DNA for the CDR3: TGTGCCAGCACCCCTTCGTCCGGGGCTGGAGATACGCAGTATTTT.

The rearrangement links TRBV4-1 to TRBJ2-1, with D unclear. Germline CDR1 and CDR2: MGHRA and YSYEKL. With 2 bases removed from V and 2 bases from J, the gap between germline ends came to 4 bases. The CDR3 totals 13 residues. The CDR3 DNA reads as TGCGCCAGCAGCCAAACTCCCTACAATGAGCAGTTCTTC. The encoded protein is CASSQTPYNEQFF.

The rearrangement uses TRBV24-1 and TRBJ2-3, with 8 positions matching TRBD1. The CDR3 consists of 16 residues. V lost 2 bases to trimming and J lost 3 bases; unmatched junction nucleotides: 6. Germline V gene data show CDR1 as KGHDR and CDR2 as SFDVKD. The CDR3 loop is CATSDSGRGRTDTQYF. CDR3 in DNA: TGTGCCACCAGTGATTCTGGCAGGGGGCGGACAGATACGCAGTATTTT.

The V call is TRBV7-9, the J call TRBJ1-1; tentative D call: TRBD1 (5 bases). The V end was cut by 5 bases, the J end by 3 bases, with 10 bases between. This CDR3 region has 13 residues. CDR1 and CDR2 from the germline V gene are SEHNR and FQNEAQ (reference sequence). The CDR3 DNA reads TGTGCCAGCAGCGCGGGACTTTACACTGAAGCTTTCTTT. Protein product: CASSAGLYTEAFF. Full variable domain (remainder filled in from reference TRBV7-9 and TRBJ1-1): DTGVSQNPRHKITKRGQNVTFRCDPISEHNRLYWYRQTLGQGPEFLTYFQNEAQLEKSRLLSDRFSAERPKGSFSTLEIQRTEQGDSAMYLCASSAGLYTEAFFGQGTRLTVV.

The J gene is TRBJ1-5, the V gene TRBV3-1 (or the pseudogene TRBV3-2); D call uncertain. V lost 5 bases and J 4 bases, leaving 15 bases between the germline ends. In germline, CDR1 is LGHDT, CDR2 YNNKEL (reference sequence). The CDR3 extends over 15 amino acids. The CDR3 DNA reads TGTGCCAGCAGCAGCCATGAGCCTCCGAATCAGCCCCAGCATTTT. Its protein is CASSSHEPPNQPQHF.

The J gene is TRBJ2-7, the V gene TRBV5-1; D is perhaps TRBD1 (6 bases). The CDR3 runs to 14 residues. CDR1 and CDR2 (germline): SGHRS, YFSETQ. Between the trimmed V and J ends, which lost 0 bases and 6 bases, there was a span of 13 bases. CDR3 amino acids: CASSLAQGRGEQYF. CDR3 bases: TGCGCCAGCAGCTTGGCACAGGGTAGGGGCGAGCAGTACTTC.